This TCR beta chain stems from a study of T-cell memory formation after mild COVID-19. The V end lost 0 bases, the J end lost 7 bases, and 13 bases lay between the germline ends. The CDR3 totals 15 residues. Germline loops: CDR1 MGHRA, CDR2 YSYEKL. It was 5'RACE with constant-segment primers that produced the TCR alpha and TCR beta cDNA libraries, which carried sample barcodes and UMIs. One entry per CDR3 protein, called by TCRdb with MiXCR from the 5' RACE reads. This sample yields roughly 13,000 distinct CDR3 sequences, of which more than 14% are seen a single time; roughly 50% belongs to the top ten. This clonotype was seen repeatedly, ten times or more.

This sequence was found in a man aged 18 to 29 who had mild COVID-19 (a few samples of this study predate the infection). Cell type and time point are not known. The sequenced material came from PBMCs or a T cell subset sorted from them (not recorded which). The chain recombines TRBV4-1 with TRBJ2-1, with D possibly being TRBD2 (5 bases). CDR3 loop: CASSQDLWLANEQFF. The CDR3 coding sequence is TGCGCCAGCAGCCAAGATCTTTGGCTAGCTAATGAGCAGTTCTTC.